This T cell receptor (beta chain) was captured in a study of T-cell reconstitution after alpha-beta-depleted transplantation in children. Whole-study results and caveats: Reports say that about two months after transplant, the alpha-beta T cells came out of several hundred graft clones that had expanded. Some patients showed high day-60 TCRbeta diversity, which derived from surviving recipient T cells and thymic progenitors. When one year had passed after transplant, most T-cell counts and diversity came from newly produced T cells.

This clonotype was recorded at least ten times. Its antigen remains unidentified. Trimming pared 5 bases from V and 2 bases from J, leaving 10 bases between. CDR1 is SGHRS, CDR2 YFSETQ, per germline. The CDR3 is 13 residues long. TCRbeta library construction was performed incorporating unique molecular identifiers. TCRdb reanalysed the PCR reads using MiXCR and keeps one entry per CDR3 protein. The repertoire includes about 600,000 distinct CDR3 sequences, more than 20% of them detected once, and roughly 15% sits in the top ten. The specimen was PBMCs, mostly from graft donor cells, collected 360 days after TCRalphabeta/CD19-depleted stem cell transplant. The source of this sequence is a boy under two years old who had a stem cell transplant for acute myeloid leukemia, so the T cells may come from the graft donor. V and J are TRBV5-1 and TRBJ2-5; D could derive from TRBD1 or TRBD2 (5 bases each). The CDR3 here is CASRTGGQETQYF. The CDR3 coding sequence is TGCGCCAGCAGGACTGGGGGACAAGAGACCCAGTACTTC. The variable domain in full, with the rest retrieved from reference TRBV5-1 and TRBJ2-5, is KAGVTQTPRYLIKTRGQQVTLSCSPISGHRSVSWYQQTPGQGLQFLFEYFSETQRNKGNFPGRFSGRQFSNSRSEMNVSTLELGDSALYLCASRTGGQETQYFGPGTRLLVL.